The TCR beta chain described here comes from a study of patients and donors after allogeneic stem cell transplantation (dated by TCRdb to 2018 to 2020). Details on this clonotype: Its specific antigen is unknown. No clone much larger than this one lies a single base away; base qualities are absent.

The cysteine opens and the phenylalanine closes a CDR3 of 17 amino acids. Only the CDR3 DNA is retained, 51 bases long and in frame from the first base. The junction carries 22 bases between V and J, which are trimmed by 2 bases and 6 bases respectively. The germline V gene specifies SNHLY as CDR1 and FYNNEI as CDR2. Library method: RT-PCR. For sequencing, a NextSeq 550 was employed. Starting from the raw public reads, TCRdb applied fastp trimming at Q25, assembled clones with MiXCR and retained in-frame beta chains. CDR3 protein duplicates are merged, each entry listing the most common genes and DNA. For this sample the table gives approximately 250,000 distinct CDR3 sequences, of which roughly 15% were detected only once. The ten top clones hold approximately 10% of the sample.

The chain uses TRBV2 and TRBJ2-5; matching of 5 bases hints at TRBD1 as the D gene. Sequencing was done on a sample of blood, either unsorted or a sorted T cell fraction (not recorded which). This receptor was identified in a human donor who was either an allogeneic HSCT recipient or a stem cell or donor lymphocyte infusion donor (not recorded which). It is not recorded whose cells these are; they may come from a transplant donor. In nucleotides, the sequence is TGTGCCAGCAGTGAATGGGGCAGCCCAAGCACCGGGCAGACCCAGTACTTC. It specifies CASSEWGSPSTGQTQYF.